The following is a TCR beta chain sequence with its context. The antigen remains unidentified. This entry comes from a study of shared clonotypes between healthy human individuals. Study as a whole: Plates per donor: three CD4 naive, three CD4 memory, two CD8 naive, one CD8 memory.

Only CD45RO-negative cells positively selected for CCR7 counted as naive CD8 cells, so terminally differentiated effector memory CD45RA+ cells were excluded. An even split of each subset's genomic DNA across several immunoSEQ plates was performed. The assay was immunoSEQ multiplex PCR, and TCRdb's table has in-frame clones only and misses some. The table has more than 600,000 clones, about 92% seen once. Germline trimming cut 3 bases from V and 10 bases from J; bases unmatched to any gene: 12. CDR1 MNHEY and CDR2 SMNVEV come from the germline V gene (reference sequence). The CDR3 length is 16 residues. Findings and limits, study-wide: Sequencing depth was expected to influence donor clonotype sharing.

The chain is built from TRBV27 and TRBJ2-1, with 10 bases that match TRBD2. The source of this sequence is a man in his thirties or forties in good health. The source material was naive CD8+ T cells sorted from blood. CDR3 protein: CASSFRLAGEDKEQFF. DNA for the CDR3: TGTGCCAGCAGTTTCCGCCTAGCGGGAGAGGATAAGGAGCAGTTCTTC.